These 21 T cell receptor beta chains share one sample of origin, sequenced in a study of Ad26.COV2.S vaccination and SARS-CoV-2 variants. Described treatment: about 20 received Ad26.COV2.S at low or high dose, single or two shots; roughly five received placebo; per-sample allocation not given. Specimens were obtained on day 63 following the first vaccine or placebo injection. Method: immunoSEQ multiplex PCR; TCRdb's copy keeps in-frame clones and lacks some. The table has hundreds of thousands of clones, 75% to 90% seen once; the top ten hold around 5.3%. The sequencing used peripheral blood, collected in a trial of Ad26.COV2.S vaccine versus placebo. The receptors come from a person between 18 and 65 years old who received the Ad26.COV2.S COVID-19 vaccine or a placebo.

The genes are TRBV18 and TRBJ2-7; 8 bases align to TRBD1. CDR1 and CDR2 (germline): KGHSH, LQKENI. Unmatched junction bases numbered 7, after V lost 2 bases and J lost 4 bases. This CDR3 contains 15 residues. CDR3 loop: CASSPGQGAVYEQYF. The DNA for the CDR3 is TGTGCCAGCTCACCAGGGCAGGGGGCTGTATACGAGCAGTACTTC.

V and J are TRBV28 and TRBJ1-5; D is possibly TRBD1 (5 bases). Germline loops: CDR1 MDHEN, CDR2 SYDVKM. Trimming stripped 6 bases from V and 0 bases from J, with 12 bases between. This CDR3 comprises 15 residues. The CDR3 protein is CASSRDGNSNQPQHF. Here the CDR3 DNA reads TGTGCCAGCAGCAGGGACGGTAATAGCAATCAGCCCCAGCATTTT.

The chain links TRBV29-1 to TRBJ2-5; D possibly corresponds to TRBD2 (6 bases). Germline-derived CDR1 and CDR2 are SQVTM and ANQGSEA. Between the trimmed V and J ends, which lost 6 bases and 4 bases, there was a span of 9 bases. There are 11 residues in the CDR3. This CDR3 reads CSVTSGETQYF. The CDR3 DNA is TGCAGCGTGACTAGTGGAGAGACCCAGTACTTC.

J is TRBJ2-1 and V is TRBV6-5; D remains unclear. Germline-derived CDR1 and CDR2 are MNHEY and SVGAGI. V lost 3 bases and J 0 bases, leaving 9 bases between the germline ends. The CDR3 runs to 15 residues. The CDR3 DNA reads TGTGCCAGCAGTTATTCCAGGAGCTCCTACAATGAGCAGTTCTTC. This gives the protein CASSYSRSSYNEQFF.

This sequence joins TRBV7-3 and TRBJ2-1, with 10 bases fitting TRBD2. This CDR3 comprises 15 residues. The V segment lost 4 bases and the J segment 7 bases; nucleotides outside the gene matches: 7. Germline lookup yields CDR1 SGHTA and CDR2 FQGTGA. CDR3 nucleotides: TGTGCCAGCAGCTACCTCGGGACTAGCGATAATGAGCAGTTCTTC. It codes for CASSYLGTSDNEQFF. The whole variable domain, remainder taken from reference TRBV7-3 and TRBJ2-1, is GAGVSQTPSNKVTEKGKYVELRCDPISGHTALYWYRQSLGQGPEFLIYFQGTGAADDSGLPNDRFFAVRPEGSVSTLKIQRTERGDSAVYLCASSYLGTSDNEQFFGPGTRLTVL.

Only a few counts were recorded for this clone. This chain links TRBV6-2 or TRBV6-3 with TRBJ1-6; D not resolved. The CDR3 runs to 15 residues. Germline values: CDR1 MNHEY, CDR2 SVGEGT. V was trimmed by 6 bases and J by 6 bases, leaving 15 bases between them. Here the CDR3 reads CASSPGRQINSPLHF. The CDR3 DNA reads as TGTGCCAGCAGCCCAGGCCGGCAGATTAATTCACCCCTCCACTTT.

The table lists this clone with a count of one. The chain carries TRBV28 and TRBJ2-7; D gene uncertain. Germline CDR1 reads MDHEN; CDR2 reads SYDVKM. Trimming pared 2 bases from V and 0 bases from J, leaving 8 bases between. The CDR3 length is 14 residues. The CDR3 DNA is TGTGCCAGCAGTTTAGGTGCCTTCTCCTACGAGCAGTACTTC. Residues: CASSLGAFSYEQYF.

J is TRBJ1-5 and V is TRBV10-2, with TRBD1 identical over 8 bases. Trimming at V came to 6 bases and at J to 7 bases, leaving 8 bases not matched to a gene. This CDR3 spans 14 amino acids. Germline V gene sequence: CDR1 WSHSY, CDR2 SAAADI. For the CDR3, the DNA is TGCGCCAGCAGACCGGGACAGGTTACACAGCCCCAGCATTTT. This translates into CASRPGQVTQPQHF.

V usage is TRBV7-2 and J usage is TRBJ1-1; D unresolved. The V and J ends lost 5 bases and 3 bases respectively, with 16 bases between them. The V gene's germline CDR1 is SGHTA and CDR2 FQGNSA. This CDR3 comprises 15 residues. The CDR3 sequence: CASSPGRPVDTEAFF. DNA of the CDR3: TGTGCCAGCAGCCCCGGACGGCCGGTAGACACTGAAGCTTTCTTT.

The chain is built from TRBV7-9 and TRBJ1-5, with unresolved D. V dropped 2 bases and J dropped 5 bases, with 4 bases sitting between them. The CDR3 covers 12 residues. Germline values: CDR1 SEHNR, CDR2 FQNEAQ (reference sequence). Here the CDR3 reads CASSLQHQPQHF. CDR3 nucleotides: TGTGCCAGCAGCTTACAGCATCAGCCCCAGCATTTT.

The chain combines TRBV9 with TRBJ1-2, with 7 bases that match TRBD1. Trimming removed 2 bases from V and 0 bases from J; junction bases left unmatched: 4. This CDR3 is 15 amino acids long. The V gene's germline CDR1 is SGDLS and CDR2 YYNGEE. In DNA, the CDR3 is TGTGCCAGCAGCGTCTCGGGACAGCCTAACTATGGCTACACCTTC. This gives the protein CASSVSGQPNYGYTF. The full variable domain, completed using reference TRBV9 and TRBJ1-2, is DSGVTQTPKHLITATGQRVTLRCSPRSGDLSVYWYQQSLDQGLQFLIQYYNGEERAKGNILERFSAQQFPDLHSELNLSSLELGDSALYFCASSVSGQPNYGYTFGSGTRLTVV.

This clone has only a few counts. The rearrangement joins TRBV27 to TRBJ2-7, with D unclear. Germline V gene sequence: CDR1 MNHEY, CDR2 SMNVEV (reference sequence). Trimming took off 6 bases at V and 0 bases at J, with 9 bases between the two ends. The CDR3 extends over 13 amino acids. Written as DNA, the CDR3 is TGTGCCAGCAGATCCTTTGGCTCCTACGAGCAGTACTTC. It specifies CASRSFGSYEQYF.

This clone occurred once. This chain uses TRBV6-6 with TRBJ1-3; D ambiguous. This CDR3 is built from 14 residues. Germline CDR1 is MNHNY and CDR2 is SVGAGI (reference sequence). With 0 bases removed from V and 3 bases from J, the gap between germline ends came to 6 bases. The CDR3 DNA is TGTGCCAGCAGTTACTCTTCGCTTGGAAACACCATATATTTT. Protein product: CASSYSSLGNTIYF.

This clone was detected only once. The rearrangement joins TRBV7-9 to TRBJ1-1; D is ambiguous. This CDR3 is 13 amino acids long. The germline gives CDR1 SEHNR, CDR2 FQNEAQ (reference sequence). V lost 4 bases, J lost 4 bases, and 10 bases lay in between. The CDR3 reads CASSSGKSTEAFF. The CDR3 DNA follows: TGTGCCAGCAGCTCTGGGAAGAGCACTGAAGCTTTCTTT.

This chain joins TRBV12-3 or TRBV12-4 and TRBJ2-1; TRBD2 aligns across 9 bases. J gave up 10 bases and V 1 base, and 2 bases lay outside the gene matches. The CDR3 has 13 amino acids. The CDR3 DNA sequence: TGTGCCAGCAGTTTAGTTCTAGCGGGAGAGCAGTTCTTC. It encodes CASSLVLAGEQFF.

The gene calls are TRBV6-5 and TRBJ2-1, with unresolved D. This CDR3 comprises 11 residues. Trimming removed 5 bases from V and 8 bases from J, with 7 bases in between. Germline V gene data show CDR1 as MNHEY and CDR2 as SVGAGI. CDR3 in amino acids: CASSRQDEQFF. The CDR3 bases are TGTGCCAGCAGTCGCCAGGATGAGCAGTTCTTC.

The chain has TRBV13 and TRBJ1-1; 12 positions match TRBD1. Germline assignment: CDR1 PRHDT and CDR2 FYEKMQ (reference sequence). With 4 bases clipped from V and 5 bases from J, the junction kept 11 bases outside the gene matches. The CDR3 is 17 residues long. This chain's CDR3 is CASSSPGQGAVVTEAFF. The DNA of the CDR3 is TGTGCCAGCAGCTCGCCGGGACAGGGGGCGGTGGTAACTGAAGCTTTCTTT.

The chain links TRBV19 to TRBJ2-7; D is possibly TRBD2 (5 bases). Germline lookup yields CDR1 LNHDA and CDR2 SQIVND (reference sequence). This CDR3 has 12 amino acids. Trimming stripped 1 base from V and 6 bases from J, with 7 bases between. The CDR3 region has the DNA TGTGCCAGTAGTATAGGTGGACTCGAGCAGTACTTC. Translating it yields CASSIGGLEQYF. The variable domain in full, completed from reference TRBV19 and TRBJ2-7, reads DGGITQSPKYLFRKEGQNVTLSCEQNLNHDAMYWYRQDPGQGLRLIYYSQIVNDFQKGDIAEGYSVSREKKESFPLTVTSAQKNPTAFYLCASSIGGLEQYFGPGTRLTVT.

V and J are TRBV7-2 and TRBJ1-5; D is ambiguous. Per the germline V gene, CDR1 is SGHTA and CDR2 is FQGNSA. The V end lost 3 bases, the J end lost 2 bases, and 8 bases lay between the germline ends. This CDR3 contains 14 residues. CDR3 nucleotide sequence: TGTGCCAGCAGCTTGGAAAGAGGCAATCAGCCCCAGCATTTT. This sequence encodes CASSLERGNQPQHF.

J is TRBJ2-7 and V is TRBV12-3 or TRBV12-4; D call uncertain. CDR3 length: 13 amino acids. V lost 2 bases and J lost 0, with 5 bases in between. CDR3 bases: TGTGCCAGCAGTTTAATACTCTCCTACGAGCAGTACTTC. Encoded protein: CASSLILSYEQYF.

V is TRBV7-2 and J is TRBJ1-1, with 7 positions matching TRBD1. This CDR3 spans 14 amino acids. V shed 5 bases and J 1 base; nucleotides not matched to a gene: 4. Looked up from germline, CDR1 is SGHTA and CDR2 is FQGNSA. DNA for the CDR3: TGTGCCAGCAGCGTCGACAGGGCGAACACTGAAGCTTTCTTT. It is translated as CASSVDRANTEAFF.